This record covers a single TCR beta chain. Its antigen is not known. The sample comes from a study of T cells in localized non-small cell lung cancer. Study-level results: For the top 100 tumor clones, a median about 60 also appeared in adjacent lung.

Measured with immunoSEQ multiplex PCR; TCRdb has only the in-frame clones, and not every one. The table records more than 20,000 clones, 70% to 90% of them present only once. Trimming cost V 0 bases and J 1 base, with 9 bases left between them. This CDR3 spans 15 amino acids. CDR1 and CDR2 from the germline V gene are SGHRS and YFSETQ. The source was PBMCs, collected before any cancer treatment. This receptor was taken from a man aged 40-75 years with stage II lung adenocarcinoma. The V call is TRBV5-1, the J call TRBJ2-3; D uncertain. The CDR3: CASSLVGIGTDTQYF. CDR3 nucleotide sequence: TGCGCCAGCAGCTTGGTAGGGATCGGCACAGATACGCAGTATTTT.